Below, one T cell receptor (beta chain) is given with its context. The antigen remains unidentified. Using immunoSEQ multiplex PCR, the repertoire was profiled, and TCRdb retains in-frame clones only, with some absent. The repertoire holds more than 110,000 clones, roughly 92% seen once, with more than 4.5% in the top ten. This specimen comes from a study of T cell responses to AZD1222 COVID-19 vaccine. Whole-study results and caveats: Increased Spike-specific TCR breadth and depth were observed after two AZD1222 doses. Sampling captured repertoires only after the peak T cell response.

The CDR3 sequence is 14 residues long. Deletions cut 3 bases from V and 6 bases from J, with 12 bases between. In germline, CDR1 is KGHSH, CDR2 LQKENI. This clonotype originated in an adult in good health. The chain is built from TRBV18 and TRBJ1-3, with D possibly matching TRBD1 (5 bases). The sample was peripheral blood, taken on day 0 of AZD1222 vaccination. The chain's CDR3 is CASSPQGMQNTIYF. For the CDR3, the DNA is TGTGCCAGCTCACCGCAGGGTATGCAAAACACCATATATTTT. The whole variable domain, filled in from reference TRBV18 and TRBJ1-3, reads NAGVMQNPRHLVRRRGQEARLRCSPMKGHSHVYWYRQLPEEGLKFMVYLQKENIIDESGMPKERFSAEFPKEGPSILRIQQVVRGDSAAYFCASSPQGMQNTIYFGEGSWLTVV.